This T cell receptor beta chain stems from a study of cytomegalovirus exposure and HLA in healthy donors. Though nominally healthy at sampling, donors likely had unrecorded immune exposures. The PCR employed 60 Vbeta primers together with 13 Jbeta primers. The method was immunoSEQ multiplex PCR; TCRdb's version includes in-frame clones alone and lacks a portion of them. The sample has some 200,000 clones; around three quarters are singletons. In the case of this clone: Its antigen is still unknown. Germline and junction disagree at one end, which may indicate a read error.

The study's findings and limits: Later work showed greater clonal expansion in HLA-associated TCR beta chains than in equally common others. DRB1 had the most TCR associations and HLA-C the fewest, a later analysis found, with rates varying by HLA locus. Because they were indistinguishable, some V segments, including TRBV6-2 and TRBV6-3, were excluded.

CDR3 length: 15 amino acids. Germline assignment: CDR1 SEHNR and CDR2 FQNEAQ (reference sequence). The chain is built from TRBV7-9 and TRBJ2-2; possibly TRBD2 for D (5 bases). The TCR sequence derives from a woman in her fifties or sixties in good health and CMV-seronegative. Specimen: PBMCs. The CDR3 DNA sequence: TGTTCCAGCACCCCGAGTTCTCGGGGCACCGGGGAGCTGTTTTTT. Translation gives CSSTPSSRGTGELFF.